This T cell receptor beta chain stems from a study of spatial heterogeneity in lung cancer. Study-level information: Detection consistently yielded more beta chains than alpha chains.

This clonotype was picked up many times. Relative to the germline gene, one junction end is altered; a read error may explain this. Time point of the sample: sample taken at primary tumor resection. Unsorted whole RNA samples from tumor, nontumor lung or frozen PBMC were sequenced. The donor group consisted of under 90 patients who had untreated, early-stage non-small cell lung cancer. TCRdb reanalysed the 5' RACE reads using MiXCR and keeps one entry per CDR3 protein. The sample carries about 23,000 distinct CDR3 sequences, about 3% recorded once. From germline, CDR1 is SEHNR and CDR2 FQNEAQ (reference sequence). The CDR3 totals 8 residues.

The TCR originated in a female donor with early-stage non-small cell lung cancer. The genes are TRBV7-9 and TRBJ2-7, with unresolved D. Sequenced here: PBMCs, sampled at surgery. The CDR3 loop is CASSLGSF. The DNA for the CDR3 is TGTGCCAGCAGCTTAGGGTCCTTC.